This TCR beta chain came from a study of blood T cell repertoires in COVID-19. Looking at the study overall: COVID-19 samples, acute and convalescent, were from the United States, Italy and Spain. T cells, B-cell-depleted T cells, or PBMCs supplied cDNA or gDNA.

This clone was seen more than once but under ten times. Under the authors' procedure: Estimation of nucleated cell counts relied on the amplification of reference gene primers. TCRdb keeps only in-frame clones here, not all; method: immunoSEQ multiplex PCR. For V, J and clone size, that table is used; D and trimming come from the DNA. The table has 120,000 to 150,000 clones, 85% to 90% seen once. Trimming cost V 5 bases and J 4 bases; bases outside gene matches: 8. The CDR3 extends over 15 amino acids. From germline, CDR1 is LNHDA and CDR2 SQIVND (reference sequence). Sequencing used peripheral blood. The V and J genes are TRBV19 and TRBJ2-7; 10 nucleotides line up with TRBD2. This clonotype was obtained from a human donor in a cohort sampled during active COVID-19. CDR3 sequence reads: CASSEREGPRYEQYF. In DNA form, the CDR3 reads TGTGCCAGTAGTGAGCGGGAGGGCCCCAGGTACGAGCAGTACTTC.